Listed below are T cell receptor beta chains from one sample, sequenced in a study of blood T cell repertoires in COVID-19. This table comes from immunoSEQ multiplex PCR, and its TCRdb copy is limited to in-frame clones, with some not included. Counted here are around 250,000 clones, approximately 83% occurring once; the ten biggest clones make up roughly 2%. Sequencing input: peripheral blood. The receptor source for this set is a man aged 25-45 years who had recovered from COVID-19. Each CDR3 is given with its conserved first and last residue. Each record gives: clone size, D gene, V gene, J gene, CDR3 DNA, CDR3 protein. A D gene is named only where the DNA matches it firmly. Clone size is given for some rows only: seen once, a few or many times, or a class if the clone is expanded.

>.|.|TRBV19|TRBJ1-5
TGTGCCAGTAGTATAGATTCGGGATCGGGTCATCAGCCCCAGCATTTT
CASSIDSGSGHQPQHF
>.|.|TRBV28|TRBJ1-4
TGTGCCAGTAGAGGCCCTAATGAAAAACTGTTTTTT
CASRGPNEKLFF
>once|TRBD2|TRBV9|TRBJ2-5
TGTGCCAGCAGCGTCAGGTCTAGCGGGGGGACGGAGACCCAGTACTTC
CASSVRSSGGTETQYF
>.|.|TRBV6-1|TRBJ1-1
TGTGCCAGCAGTTCCTCCTCCCTGAACACTGAAGCTTTCTTT
CASSSSSLNTEAFF
>.|TRBD1|TRBV6-1|TRBJ1-2
TGTGCCAGCAGTGTTAGTTTGGGACAGGGAAACTATGGCTACACCTTC
CASSVSLGQGNYGYTF
>.|TRBD2|TRBV12-3/TRBV12-4|TRBJ2-3
TGTGCCAGCAGCGGGGGGGCCCGGGATACGCAGTATTTT
CASSGGARDTQYF
>.|.|TRBV6-5|TRBJ1-6
TGTGCCAGCAGATCCTCAACGGGACCCCTCCACTTT
CASRSSTGPLHF
>many|.|TRBV19|TRBJ2-1
TGTGCCAGTAGAAACAGGGCCTACAATGAGCAGTTCTTC
CASRNRAYNEQFF
>.|.|TRBV5-1|TRBJ2-1
TGCGCCAGCAGCTTGGGTCAGGGATCCTACAATGAGCAGTTCTTC
CASSLGQGSYNEQFF
>.|.|TRBV7-6|TRBJ2-4
TGTGCCAGCAGCCGCTTTGGCAACAGGGCGGACATTCAGTACTTC
CASSRFGNRADIQYF
>.|.|TRBV25-1|TRBJ1-2
TGTGCCAGCAGTTGGGCCCCCACGGACTATGGCTACACCTTC
CASSWAPTDYGYTF
>.|.|TRBV18|TRBJ1-6
TGTGCCAGCTCACCCAGGGAAGTTAATGATTCACCCCTCCACTTT
CASSPREVNDSPLHF
>.|.|TRBV6-5|TRBJ1-3
TGTGCCAGCAGACAGGGATCTGGAAACACCATATATTTT
CASRQGSGNTIYF
>.|TRBD1|TRBV4-1|TRBJ1-1
TGCGCCAGCAGCCACCCAGGACAGGCCCGGACTGAAGCTTTCTTT
CASSHPGQARTEAFF
>.|TRBD2|TRBV5-1|TRBJ2-2
TGCGCCAGCAGTCCCGCGGAGACTAGCGGGGCCGGGGAGCTGTTTTTT
CASSPAETSGAGELFF
>once|TRBD1|TRBV13|TRBJ1-6
TGTGCCAGCAGCCTGTTGGGACAGGGGTTTTCACCCCTCCACTTT
CASSLLGQGFSPLHF
>few|.|TRBV3-1/TRBV3-2|TRBJ1-5
TGTGCCAGCAGCCCCCTTAACTCTAATCAGCCCCAGCATTTT
CASSPLNSNQPQHF
>.|.|TRBV11-3|TRBJ2-3
TGTGCCAGCAGCTTAGGGTATGGCAGGGCAGGCACAGATACGCAGTATTTT
CASSLGYGRAGTDTQYF
>.|.|TRBV19|TRBJ1-5
TGTGCCAGTACCCACACCCCCCGGGGATATAGCAATCAGCCCCAGCATTTT
CASTHTPRGYSNQPQHF
>medium-sized|TRBD2|TRBV7-9|TRBJ2-1
TGTGCCAGCAGATCTGGGGAGCGGGGGGCCAGTTACAATGAGCAGTTCTTC
CASRSGERGASYNEQFF
>few|.|TRBV7-9|TRBJ2-2
TGTGCCAGCAGCCGCCGGGGGATGGCCGGGGAGCTGTTTTTT
CASSRRGMAGELFF
>.|.|TRBV6-5|TRBJ1-3
TGTGCCAGCAGTTACTCGACACTTTCTGGAAACACCATATATTTT
CASSYSTLSGNTIYF
>.|.|TRBV15|TRBJ1-6
TGTGCCACCAGCAGAGGGCGGGATTCACCCCTCCACTTT
CATSRGRDSPLHF
>.|.|TRBV10-3|TRBJ1-1
TGTGCCATCAGTGAGTCCCGGGGGGAGGCTTTCTTT
CAISESRGEAFF
>.|.|TRBV6-6|TRBJ1-4
TGTGCCAGCAGTCAACGACAGAGCAAGGCAACTAATGAAAAACTGTTTTTT
CASSQRQSKATNEKLFF
>.|TRBD2|TRBV4-1|TRBJ2-7
TGCGCCAGCAGCCAAGAGTGGCGGGGGGTCGGCTACGAGCAGTACTTC
CASSQEWRGVGYEQYF
>.|.|TRBV7-3|TRBJ2-3
TGTGCCAGCAGCTTAACCACTAGACACACAGATACGCAGTATTTT
CASSLTTRHTDTQYF
>.|TRBD1|TRBV27|TRBJ1-2
TGTGCCAGCAGACGGACAGGGGAGAACTATGGCTACACCTTC
CASRRTGENYGYTF
>.|TRBD1|TRBV19|TRBJ2-1
TGTGCCAGTAGTATTTGGGGAGGACAGGGGGCGCGTGAGCAGTTCTTC
CASSIWGGQGAREQFF
>.|TRBD2|TRBV10-2|TRBJ2-1
TGCGCCACCCTAGCGGGGGGCCGGGGTGAGCAGTTCTTC
CATLAGGRGEQFF
>once|TRBD2|TRBV5-1|TRBJ2-2
TGCGCCAGCAGCTCGTCTAGCGGGGGGTCCCCCGGGGAGCTGTTTTTT
CASSSSSGGSPGELFF
>.|.|TRBV7-2|TRBJ2-3
TGTGCCAGCGCGGGGGCCTCGGCAGATACGCAGTATTTT
CASAGASADTQYF
>.|TRBD2|TRBV4-1|TRBJ2-1
TGCGCCAGCAGCCCTTACAGCGGGGGAGGTCACAATGAGCAGTTCTTC
CASSPYSGGGHNEQFF
>.|.|TRBV19|TRBJ2-6
TGTGCCAGTAGTATTGACAGGCCGTCTAGCTCTGGGGCCAACGTCCTGACTTTC
CASSIDRPSSSGANVLTF
>.|.|TRBV7-9|TRBJ1-2
TGTGCCAGCTCGGAGGCAGGCTATGGCTACACCTTC
CASSEAGYGYTF
>.|.|TRBV7-9|TRBJ2-5
TGTGCCAGCAGCTTAGGACTAGACCAAGAGACCCAGTACTTC
CASSLGLDQETQYF
>few|.|TRBV2|TRBJ1-1
TGTGCCAGCCACCAGGGGAACACTGAAGCTTTCTTT
CASHQGNTEAFF
>.|TRBD1|TRBV18|TRBJ1-1
TGTGCCAGCTCACCAAAGACAGGGGGTTGGAACACTGAAGCTTTCTTT
CASSPKTGGWNTEAFF
>.|.|TRBV18|TRBJ1-5
TGTGCCAGTTCGCCAGGGGCTCAGCCCCAGCATTTT
CASSPGAQPQHF
>.|.|TRBV4-2|TRBJ1-2
TGTGCCAGCAGCCGCAGCACACGACAAGTCGATGGCTACACCTTC
CASSRSTRQVDGYTF
>.|.|TRBV12-3/TRBV12-4|TRBJ1-4
TGTGCCAGCAGTTTATATGAGGGTGAAAAACTGTTTTTT
CASSLYEGEKLFF
>.|.|TRBV5-8|TRBJ1-4
TGTGCCAGCAAGGGGCAGGGAAAAGAAAAACTGTTTTTT
CASKGQGKEKLFF
>few|.|TRBV7-9|TRBJ2-2
TGTGCCAGCAACGATAGAACCAGGGGTGTCGGGGAGCTGTTTTTT
CASNDRTRGVGELFF
>.|.|TRBV5-5|TRBJ1-6
TGTGCCAGCAGCTTGGATGGTAGCTCCTATAATTCACCCCTCCACTTT
CASSLDGSSYNSPLHF
>.|TRBD1|TRBV6-1|TRBJ2-5
TGTGCCAGCAGTGACCGGGACAGGGCAACGAAAGAGACCCAGTACTTC
CASSDRDRATKETQYF
>once|TRBD2|TRBV20-1|TRBJ2-3
TGCAGTGCTAGTGAGCGGGGGGGGGATACGCAGTATTTT
CSASERGGDTQYF